A selection of T cell receptor beta chains follows, all from one sample in a study of cytotoxic CD8 clonotypes in ibrutinib-treated CLL. Measured with immunoSEQ multiplex PCR; TCRdb has only the in-frame clones, and not every one. The sample holds 150,000 to 200,000 clones; roughly 77% are singletons and the top ten take approximately 2%. The sample here was PBMCs, taken after 12 months of ibrutinib treatment. Receptor source: a human donor with chronic lymphocytic leukemia. Each CDR3 is given with its conserved first and last residue. The D gene is left open where the match is weak. A row's size may be missing; if present it is once, few, many or a size class.

V: TRBV25-1; D: .; J: TRBJ1-3; size: .; CDR3: CASRPGPGNTIYF; DNA: TGTGCCAGCAGACCGGGCCCTGGAAACACCATATATTTT
V: TRBV29-1; D: .; J: TRBJ1-2; size: .; CDR3: CSVGRDRSGYTF; DNA: TGCAGCGTGGGGCGCGACCGTAGCGGCTACACCTTC
V: TRBV28; D: .; J: TRBJ1-6; size: few; CDR3: CASSLGSSYNSPLHF; DNA: TGTGCCAGCAGTTTAGGGAGCTCCTATAATTCACCCCTCCACTTT
V: TRBV19; D: .; J: TRBJ2-6; size: .; CDR3: CASSRPGTSGANVLTF; DNA: TGTGCCAGTAGTAGGCCCGGAACCTCTGGGGCCAACGTCCTGACTTTC
V: TRBV6-5; D: TRBD1; J: TRBJ1-1; size: .; CDR3: CASSRGQMNTEAFF; DNA: TGTGCCAGCAGTAGGGGACAGATGAACACTGAAGCTTTCTTT
V: TRBV15; D: TRBD2; J: TRBJ2-1; size: .; CDR3: CATSSERGDYNEQFF; DNA: TGTGCCACCAGCAGCGAGCGGGGGGACTACAATGAGCAGTTCTTC
V: TRBV14; D: .; J: TRBJ2-5; size: .; CDR3: CASSWDSVQETQYF; DNA: TGTGCCAGCAGTTGGGACTCGGTACAAGAGACCCAGTACTTC
V: TRBV6-6; D: TRBD2; J: TRBJ2-1; size: .; CDR3: CASSTSGFYNEQFF; DNA: TGTGCCAGCAGCACTAGCGGGTTTTACAATGAGCAGTTCTTC
V: TRBV28; D: .; J: TRBJ1-1; size: .; CDR3: CASSLVRWNTEAFF; DNA: TGTGCCAGCAGTTTAGTTAGGTGGAACACTGAAGCTTTCTTT
V: TRBV7-9; D: .; J: TRBJ2-1; size: .; CDR3: CASSQGGHEQFF; DNA: TGTGCCAGCAGCCAAGGGGGGCATGAGCAGTTCTTC
V: TRBV5-4; D: .; J: TRBJ2-7; size: .; CDR3: CASSLEVRAYEQYF; DNA: TGTGCCAGCAGCTTGGAGGTCCGCGCCTACGAGCAGTACTTC
V: TRBV28; D: .; J: TRBJ2-1; size: .; CDR3: CASGAPSRDNEQFF; DNA: TGTGCCAGCGGGGCTCCCAGCCGCGACAATGAGCAGTTCTTC
V: TRBV6-1; D: .; J: TRBJ1-5; size: few; CDR3: CASSAWGLSNQPQHF; DNA: TGTGCCAGCAGTGCTTGGGGATTAAGCAATCAGCCCCAGCATTTT
V: TRBV6-5; D: .; J: TRBJ2-1; size: .; CDR3: CASRESGTTYNEQFF; DNA: TGTGCCAGCAGAGAGTCCGGGACCACCTACAATGAGCAGTTCTTC
V: TRBV29-1; D: .; J: TRBJ1-5; size: .; CDR3: CSVEDPRPSDQPQHF; DNA: TGCAGCGTTGAAGATCCGCGACCCTCCGATCAGCCCCAGCATTTT
V: TRBV2; D: TRBD1; J: TRBJ2-2; size: many; CDR3: CASSERGRNTGELFF; DNA: TGTGCCAGCAGTGAAAGGGGGCGGAACACCGGGGAGCTGTTTTTT
V: TRBV29-1; D: TRBD1; J: TRBJ1-2; size: .; CDR3: CSVAPSGGPHGYTF; DNA: TGCAGCGTAGCTCCTTCAGGGGGTCCCCACGGCTACACCTTC
V: TRBV19; D: .; J: TRBJ2-3; size: .; CDR3: CASSIDRDATRPDTQYF; DNA: TGTGCCAGTAGTATAGATCGCGACGCCACACGGCCAGATACGCAGTATTTT
V: TRBV5-5; D: TRBD1; J: TRBJ1-2; size: .; CDR3: CASTPQGTYGYTF; DNA: TGTGCCAGCACACCACAGGGGACCTATGGCTACACCTTC
V: TRBV28; D: .; J: TRBJ2-2; size: few; CDR3: CASKGRNTGELFF; DNA: TGTGCCAGCAAGGGGCGGAACACCGGGGAGCTGTTTTTT
V: TRBV6-6; D: .; J: TRBJ1-2; size: .; CDR3: CASSPTWDANYGYTF; DNA: TGTGCCAGCAGCCCCACCTGGGATGCTAACTATGGCTACACCTTC
V: TRBV6-5; D: .; J: TRBJ1-1; size: .; CDR3: CASRPLSVNTEAFF; DNA: TGTGCCAGCAGACCCCTATCAGTTAACACTGAAGCTTTCTTT
V: TRBV2; D: .; J: TRBJ1-3; size: .; CDR3: CASGTGRSFYSGNTIYF; DNA: TGTGCCAGCGGTACGGGCAGGTCATTCTACTCTGGAAACACCATATATTTT